The clone carrying this T cell receptor beta chain has ten or more counts. Antigen unknown. The CDR3 has 12 residues. V lost 4 bases and J 10 bases, leaving 11 bases between the germline ends. Germline lookup yields CDR1 MNHEY and CDR2 SVGEGT. The source of the sample is a study of identical twins. Study-wide results and limits: Invariant MAIT and iNKT cells may have partly biased zero-insertion analyses.

TCRdb recomputed calls from the 5' RACE reads with MiXCR, one row per CDR3 protein. The sample has around 670,000 distinct CDR3 sequences, roughly 6% seen once. Donors were all healthy Caucasians. The sequence came from a man aged 18 to 29 in good health. The chain has TRBV6-2 or TRBV6-3 and TRBJ2-1; D remains ambiguous. The sequenced material came from naive T cells sorted from blood. Here the CDR3 DNA reads TGTGCCAGCAGTTCTCAAAGAAGGGAGCAGTTCTTC. Translating gives CASSSQRREQFF.